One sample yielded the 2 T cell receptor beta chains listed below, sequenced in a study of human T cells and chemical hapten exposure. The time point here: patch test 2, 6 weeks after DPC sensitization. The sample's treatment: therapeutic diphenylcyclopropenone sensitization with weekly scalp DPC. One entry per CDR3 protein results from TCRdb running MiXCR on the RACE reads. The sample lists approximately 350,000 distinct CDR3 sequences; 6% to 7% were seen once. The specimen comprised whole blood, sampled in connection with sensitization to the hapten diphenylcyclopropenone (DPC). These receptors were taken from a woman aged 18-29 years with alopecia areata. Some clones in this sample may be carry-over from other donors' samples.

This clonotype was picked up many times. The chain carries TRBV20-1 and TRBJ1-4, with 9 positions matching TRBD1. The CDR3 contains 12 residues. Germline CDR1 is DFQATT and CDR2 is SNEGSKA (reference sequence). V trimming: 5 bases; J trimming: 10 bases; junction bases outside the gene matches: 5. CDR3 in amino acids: CSALDRGGKLFF. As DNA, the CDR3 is TGCAGTGCTTTGGACAGGGGAGGAAAACTGTTTTTT.

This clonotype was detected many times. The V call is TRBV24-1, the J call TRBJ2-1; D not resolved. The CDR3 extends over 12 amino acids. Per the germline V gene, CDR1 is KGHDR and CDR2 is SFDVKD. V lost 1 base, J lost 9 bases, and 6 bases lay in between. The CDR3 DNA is TGTGCCACCAGTGATTTCATCGGTGAGCAGTTCTTC. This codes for CATSDFIGEQFF.